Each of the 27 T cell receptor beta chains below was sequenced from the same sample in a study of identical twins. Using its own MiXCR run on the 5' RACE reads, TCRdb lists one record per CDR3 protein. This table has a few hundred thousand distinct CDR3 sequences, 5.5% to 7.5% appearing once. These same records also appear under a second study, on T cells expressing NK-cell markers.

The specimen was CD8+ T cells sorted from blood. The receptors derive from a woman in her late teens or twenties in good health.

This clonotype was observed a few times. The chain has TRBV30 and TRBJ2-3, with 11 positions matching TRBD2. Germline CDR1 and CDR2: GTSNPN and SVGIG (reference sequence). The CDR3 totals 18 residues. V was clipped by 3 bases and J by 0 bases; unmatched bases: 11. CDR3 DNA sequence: TGTGCCTGGAGGGAGACTAGCGGGGCCCTCGTGAGCACAGATACGCAGTATTTT. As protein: CAWRETSGALVSTDTQYF.

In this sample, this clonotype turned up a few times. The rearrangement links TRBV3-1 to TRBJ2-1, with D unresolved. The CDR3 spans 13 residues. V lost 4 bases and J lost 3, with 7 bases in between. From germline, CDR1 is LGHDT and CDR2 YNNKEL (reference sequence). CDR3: CASSPPNYNEQFF. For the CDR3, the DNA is TGTGCCAGCAGCCCACCGAACTACAATGAGCAGTTCTTC.

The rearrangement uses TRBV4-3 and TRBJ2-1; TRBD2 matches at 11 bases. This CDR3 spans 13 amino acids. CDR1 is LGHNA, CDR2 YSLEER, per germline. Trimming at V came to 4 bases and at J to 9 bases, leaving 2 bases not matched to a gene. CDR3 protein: CASSPGLAAEQFF. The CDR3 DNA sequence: TGCGCCAGCAGCCCGGGACTAGCGGCTGAGCAGTTCTTC.

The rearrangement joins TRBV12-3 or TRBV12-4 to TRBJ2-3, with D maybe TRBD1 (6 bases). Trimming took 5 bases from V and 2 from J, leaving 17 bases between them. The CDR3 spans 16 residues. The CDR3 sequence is CASSLTLDSYTDTQYF. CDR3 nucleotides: TGTGCCAGCAGTCTGACCTTGGACAGCTACACAGATACGCAGTATTTT.

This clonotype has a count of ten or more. The CDR3 nucleotides are TGTGCCAGCAGTTTCACCGGGACTCCGCCGGGGGATACGCAGTATTTT. Translating gives CASSFTGTPPGDTQYF. The chain carries TRBV12-3 or TRBV12-4 and TRBJ2-3, with D perhaps matching TRBD2 (6 bases). This CDR3 has 16 amino acids. V shed 3 bases and J shed 6 bases, with 19 bases lying between them.

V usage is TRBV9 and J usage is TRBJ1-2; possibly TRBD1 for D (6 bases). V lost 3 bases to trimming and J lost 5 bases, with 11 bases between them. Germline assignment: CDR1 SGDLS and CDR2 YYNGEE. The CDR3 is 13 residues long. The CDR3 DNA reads TGTGCCAGCAGCGCACAGGGTCGGTATGGCTACACCTTC. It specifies CASSAQGRYGYTF. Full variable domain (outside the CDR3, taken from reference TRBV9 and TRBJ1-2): DSGVTQTPKHLITATGQRVTLRCSPRSGDLSVYWYQQSLDQGLQFLIQYYNGEERAKGNILERFSAQQFPDLHSELNLSSLELGDSALYFCASSAQGRYGYTFGSGTRLTVV.

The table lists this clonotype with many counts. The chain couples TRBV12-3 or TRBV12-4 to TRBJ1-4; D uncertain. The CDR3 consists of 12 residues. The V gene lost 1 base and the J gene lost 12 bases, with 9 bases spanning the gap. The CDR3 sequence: CASSLGGEELFF. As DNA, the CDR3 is TGTGCCAGCAGTTTAGGGGGTGAGGAACTGTTTTTT.

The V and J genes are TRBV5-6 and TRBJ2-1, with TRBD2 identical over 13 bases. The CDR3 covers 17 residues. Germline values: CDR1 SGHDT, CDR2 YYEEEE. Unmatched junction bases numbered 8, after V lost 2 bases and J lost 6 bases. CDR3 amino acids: CASSFGLAGDLGNEQFF. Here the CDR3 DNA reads TGTGCCAGCAGCTTTGGACTAGCGGGAGATCTGGGCAATGAGCAGTTCTTC.

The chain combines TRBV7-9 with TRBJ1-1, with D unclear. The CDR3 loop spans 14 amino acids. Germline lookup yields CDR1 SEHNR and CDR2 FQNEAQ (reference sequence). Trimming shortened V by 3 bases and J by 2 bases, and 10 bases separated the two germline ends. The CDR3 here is CASSLALANTEAFF. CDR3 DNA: TGTGCCAGCAGCTTGGCACTCGCTAACACTGAAGCTTTCTTT.

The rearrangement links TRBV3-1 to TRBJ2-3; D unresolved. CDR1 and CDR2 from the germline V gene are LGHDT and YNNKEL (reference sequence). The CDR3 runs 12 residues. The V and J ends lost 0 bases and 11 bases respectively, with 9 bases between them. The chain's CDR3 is CASSQDGPRQYF. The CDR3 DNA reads TGTGCCAGCAGCCAAGACGGGCCAAGGCAGTATTTT.

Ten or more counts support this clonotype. CDR3 amino acids: CAGKTDTGELFF. The CDR3 region has the DNA TGTGCCGGAAAGACAGACACCGGGGAGCTGTTTTTT. V is TRBV6-6 and J is TRBJ2-2, with D perhaps TRBD1 (5 bases). The CDR3 is made up of 12 amino acids. Per the germline V gene, CDR1 is MNHNY and CDR2 is SVGAGI (reference sequence). Trimming removed 11 bases at V and 3 bases at J, with 10 bases between.

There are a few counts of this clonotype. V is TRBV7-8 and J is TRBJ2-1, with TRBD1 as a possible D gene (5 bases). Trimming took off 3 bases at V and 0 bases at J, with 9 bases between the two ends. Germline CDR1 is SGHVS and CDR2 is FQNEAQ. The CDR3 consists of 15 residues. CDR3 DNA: TGTGCCAGCAGCTTTAGACAGAGCTCCTACAATGAGCAGTTCTTC. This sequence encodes CASSFRQSSYNEQFF.

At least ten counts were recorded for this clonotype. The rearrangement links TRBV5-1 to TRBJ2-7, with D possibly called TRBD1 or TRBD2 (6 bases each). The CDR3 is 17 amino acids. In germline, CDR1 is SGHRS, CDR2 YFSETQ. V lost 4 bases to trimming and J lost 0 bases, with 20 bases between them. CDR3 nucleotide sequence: TGCGCCAGCAGCGGGGGGATAAAGGGGGTCAGCTCCTACGAGCAGTACTTC. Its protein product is CASSGGIKGVSSYEQYF.

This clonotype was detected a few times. CDR3 in amino acids: CASSSNRDRGFHEQFF. CDR3 DNA sequence: TGTGCCAGCAGTTCAAACCGGGACAGGGGGTTTCATGAGCAGTTCTTC. The rearrangement joins TRBV27 to TRBJ2-1, with TRBD1 matching 11 bases. The CDR3 length is 16 residues. J lost 8 bases, V lost 4 bases, and 10 bases had no gene match. The germline gives CDR1 MNHEY, CDR2 SMNVEV (reference sequence).

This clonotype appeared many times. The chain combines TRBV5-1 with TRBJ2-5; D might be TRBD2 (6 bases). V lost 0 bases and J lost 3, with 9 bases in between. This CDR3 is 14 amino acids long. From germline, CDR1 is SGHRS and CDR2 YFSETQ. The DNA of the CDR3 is TGCGCCAGCAGCTTGGGAGGGACTGAAGAGACCCAGTACTTC. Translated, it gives CASSLGGTEETQYF.

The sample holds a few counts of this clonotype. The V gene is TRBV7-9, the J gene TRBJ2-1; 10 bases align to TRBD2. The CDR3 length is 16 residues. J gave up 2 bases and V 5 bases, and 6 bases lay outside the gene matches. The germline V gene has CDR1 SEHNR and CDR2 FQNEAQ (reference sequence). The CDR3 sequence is CASSPTSGEAYNEQFF. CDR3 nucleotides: TGTGCCAGCAGCCCAACTAGCGGGGAGGCCTACAATGAGCAGTTCTTC.

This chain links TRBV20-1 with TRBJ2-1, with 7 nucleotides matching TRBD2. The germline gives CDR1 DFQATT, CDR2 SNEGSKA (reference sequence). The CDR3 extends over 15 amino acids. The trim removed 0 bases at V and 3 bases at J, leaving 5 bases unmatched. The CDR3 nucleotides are TGCAGTGCTAGAGATCGACTAGCATTCTACAATGAGCAGTTCTTC. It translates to CSARDRLAFYNEQFF.

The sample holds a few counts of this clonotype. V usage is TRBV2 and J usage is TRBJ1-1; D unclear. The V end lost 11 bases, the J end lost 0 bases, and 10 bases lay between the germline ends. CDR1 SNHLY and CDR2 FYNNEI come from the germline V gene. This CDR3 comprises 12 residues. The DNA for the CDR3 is TGTGCCGCCGGCGGCATGAACACTGAAGCTTTCTTT. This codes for CAAGGMNTEAFF.

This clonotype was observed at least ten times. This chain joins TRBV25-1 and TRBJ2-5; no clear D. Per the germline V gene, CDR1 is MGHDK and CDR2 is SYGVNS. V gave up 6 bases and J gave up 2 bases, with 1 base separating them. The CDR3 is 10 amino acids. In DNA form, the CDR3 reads TGTGCCAGCAGACAAGAGACCCAGTACTTC. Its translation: CASRQETQYF.

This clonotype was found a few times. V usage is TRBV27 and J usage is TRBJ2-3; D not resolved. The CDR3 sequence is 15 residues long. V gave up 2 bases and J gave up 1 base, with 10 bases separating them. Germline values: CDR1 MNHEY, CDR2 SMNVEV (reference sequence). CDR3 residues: CASSLGVGGTDTQYF. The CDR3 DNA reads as TGTGCCAGCAGTTTAGGTGTAGGCGGCACAGATACGCAGTATTTT.

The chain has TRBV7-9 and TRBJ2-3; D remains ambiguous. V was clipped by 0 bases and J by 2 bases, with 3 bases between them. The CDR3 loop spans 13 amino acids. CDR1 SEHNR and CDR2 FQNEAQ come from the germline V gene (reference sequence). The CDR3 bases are TGTGCCAGCAGCTTAGCGAACACAGATACGCAGTATTTT. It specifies CASSLANTDTQYF.

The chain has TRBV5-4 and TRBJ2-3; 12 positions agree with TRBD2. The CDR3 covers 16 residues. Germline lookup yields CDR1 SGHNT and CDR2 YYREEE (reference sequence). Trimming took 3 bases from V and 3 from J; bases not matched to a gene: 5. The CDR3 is CASSSLAGGITDTQYF. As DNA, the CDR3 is TGTGCCAGCAGCTCCCTAGCGGGAGGGATAACAGATACGCAGTATTTT.

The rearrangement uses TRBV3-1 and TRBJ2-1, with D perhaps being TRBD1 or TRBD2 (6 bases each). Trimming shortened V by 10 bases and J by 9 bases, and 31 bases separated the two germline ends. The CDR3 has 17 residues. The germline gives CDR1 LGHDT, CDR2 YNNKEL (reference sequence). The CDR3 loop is CATCQEVPGGPGSEQFF. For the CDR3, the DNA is TGTGCCACCTGCCAAGAGGTACCTGGGGGGCCTGGTAGTGAGCAGTTCTTC.

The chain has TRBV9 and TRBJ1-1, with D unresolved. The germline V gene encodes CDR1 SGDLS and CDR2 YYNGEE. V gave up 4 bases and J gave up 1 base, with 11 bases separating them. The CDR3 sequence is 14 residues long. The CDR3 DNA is TGTGCCAGCAGCCCGAACGTGGGGAACACTGAAGCTTTCTTT. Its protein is CASSPNVGNTEAFF.

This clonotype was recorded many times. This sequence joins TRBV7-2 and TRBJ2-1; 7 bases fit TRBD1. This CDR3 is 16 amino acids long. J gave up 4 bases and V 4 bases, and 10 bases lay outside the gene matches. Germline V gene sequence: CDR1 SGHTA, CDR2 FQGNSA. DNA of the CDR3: TGTGCCAGCAGCTACAGACAGGGTAAGACGTACAATGAGCAGTTCTTC. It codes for CASSYRQGKTYNEQFF.

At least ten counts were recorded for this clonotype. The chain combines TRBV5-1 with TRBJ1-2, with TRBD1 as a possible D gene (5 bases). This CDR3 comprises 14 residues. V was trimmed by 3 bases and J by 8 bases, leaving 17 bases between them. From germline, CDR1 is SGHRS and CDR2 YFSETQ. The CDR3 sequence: CASSSGRIPLGYTF. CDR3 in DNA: TGCGCCAGCAGCTCGGGACGGATCCCGCTAGGCTACACCTTC.

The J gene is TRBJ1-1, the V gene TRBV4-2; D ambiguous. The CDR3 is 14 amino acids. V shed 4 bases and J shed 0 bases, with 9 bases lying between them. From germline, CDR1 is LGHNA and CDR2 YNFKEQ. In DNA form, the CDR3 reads TGTGCCAGCAGCCCCATACTCCTGAACACTGAAGCTTTCTTT. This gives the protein CASSPILLNTEAFF.